This T cell receptor (beta chain) came from a study of molecular identifiers for immune sequencing clone quantification listed by TCRdb under 2018. Turning to the overall study: In a replicate experiment, RNA from around 20,000 or 100,000 naive CD8 T cells was split into five aliquots, four of which were sequenced. CD8 T cells were used in a methods study to benchmark molecular-identifier clustering-based TCR repertoire sequencing (MIDCIRS) and TCR RNA copy counting.

Libraries of naive CD8 T cells were built from anywhere between about 17,000 and 1,000,000 sorted cells, with 10%, 30% or 50% of the purified RNA used. Naive CD8 T cells, defined as CD8+CD4-CCR7+CD45RA+, were FACS-sorted into RLT Plus buffer on a BD FACSAria II. To test detection sensitivity, Jurkat RNA equal to ten TCR copies was added to samples of about 20,000-1,000,000 naive CD8 T cells. Enrichment of CD8 T cells was done with RosetteSep CD8+ T Cell Enrichment Cocktail plus Ficoll-Paque, and ACK red cell lysis came afterward. Library preparation used PCR. TCRdb names NextSeq 500 as the instrument used. Bulk TCR libraries were made following a previously described method, with the TCR primers given in Table S5. Purification of total RNA was performed with the Qiagen AllPrep DNA/RNA kit. Before analysis, reads from multiple sequencing runs of one library were combined. Concerning the study's data processing: Reads were retained only if the reads had an exact TCR constant sequence, and the retained reads were trimmed to 150 nt and grouped according to their 12-nt molecular barcodes. Reads within each barcode group were sub-clustered using a 15% Levenshtein threshold, and quality-weighted consensus sequences were constructed for each RNA molecule. Non-functional sequences were removed, as were lower-count sequences one edit away from another. On the basis of fitting two negative binomial distributions, barcode sub-clusters with fewer than 20% of the maximum read count were discarded. TCRdb ran its own pipeline on the public reads, namely fastp trimming at Q25 and MiXCR clone calling, and kept in-frame beta chains. Each record represents a unique CDR3 protein, reported with the most common genes and DNA among its rows. These V and J calls are TCRdb output, not the study's own analysis. This sample lists 460,000 or so distinct CDR3 sequences; around 25% were detected once. The leading ten clones occupy 0.76% of the sample.

Comment on this clonotype: Its recognized antigen is unknown. An end of the junction differs from the germline gene, which may be a read error.

In the germline V gene, CDR1 corresponds to SQVTM and CDR2 to ANQGSEA. The CDR3 numbers 13 residues from cysteine through phenylalanine. The kept DNA is CDR3 alone, 39 bases in frame from the first base. What the study reported, not specific to this receptor: The naive libraries included spiked-in Jurkat TCR RNA (roughly ten copies' worth), and this Jurkat TCR RNA is not part of the donor repertoire. Modeling estimated about 3 recovered TCR RNA copies per cell, compared with approximately 9.5 by digital PCR, which implies roughly 30% capture efficiency. Highly expanded clone sizes could be underestimated because identical TCR molecules may share a barcode. Clones above 20 RNA copies held over 97% of molecules in CMV-specific effector cells but under 1% in naive cells. Spiked-in Jurkat TCR RNA equal to a single cell's worth was reported to be detectable even within 1,100,000 naive CD8 T cells. When barcode sub-clustering was left out, chimeric consensus sequences inflated TCR diversity, with chimeras reaching as high as 47%.

The V and J genes are TRBV29-1 and TRBJ2-2; the D gene assignment is perhaps TRBD1 or TRBD2, with each matching 5 bases. This TCR derives from a human donor in good health. Some libraries in this study had Jurkat cell RNA spiked in. The specimen sequenced was naive CD8+ T cells from blood, with Jurkat cell RNA spiked in. This sample's cell subset or site label indicates: FACS-sorted CD8+CD4-CCR7+CD45RA+ naive T cells. The CDR3 protein sequence reads: CSVVRPDTGEPFF. The sequence in DNA is TGCAGCGTTGTACGCCCGGACACCGGGGAGCCGTTTTTT.